This T cell receptor (beta chain) was sequenced for a study of response to subunit inactivated influenza vaccine. TCRdb re-called the RT-PCR reads through MiXCR, storing one row per CDR3 protein. The sample records almost 600,000 distinct CDR3 sequences, approximately 15% being singletons. There are a few counts of this clonotype. The antigen is not known. The germline V gene has CDR1 MNHEY and CDR2 SVGAGI. The CDR3 is 15 residues long. V lost 4 bases and J lost 2, with 13 bases in between. Notes on the study in general: Each seasonal flu vaccination may recruit only limited new T cells, authors suggested.

The rearrangement joins TRBV6-5 to TRBJ2-3; D possibly corresponds to TRBD1 (6 bases). The receptor's source is a middle-aged man who received an inactivated influenza vaccine. The sequences come from PBMCs from blood, collected 12 days after vaccination. The CDR3 nucleotides read TGTGCCAGCAGTTCTCCAGGGGATCCCACAGATACGCAGTATTTT. This encodes CASSSPGDPTDTQYF.